This entry is about one TCR beta chain. There are 20 residues in the CDR3. In every patient, relapse followed autologous stem cell transplantation, while exposure to brentuximab vedotin differed. CD4+ T cells were purified from thawed PBMCs by magnetic negative selection. The sample is drawn from a study of PD-1 blockade in classical Hodgkin lymphoma. Measured with immunoSEQ multiplex PCR; TCRdb has only the in-frame clones, and not every one. The repertoire includes 30,000 to 35,000 clones, 90% of them detected once, and more than 0.2% sits in the top ten. The source was CD4+ T cells from blood, collected at baseline. J is TRBJ1-5 and V is TRBV21-1; the table's D gene call, TRBD1, was not cross checked with the DNA. TRBV21-1 is marked as a pseudogene. This clonotype was sampled from a human donor with classical Hodgkin lymphoma. This CDR3 reads CASSKALGRASLHSNQPQHF. The CDR3 nucleotides read TGTGCCAGCAGCAAAGCGCTGGGCAGGGCTTCATTACATAGCAATCAGCCCCAGCATTTT.